These T cell receptor beta chains were read from a single sample in a study of shared clonotypes between healthy human individuals. Clones were sequenced by immunoSEQ multiplex PCR, and TCRdb holds only the in-frame ones, with some missing. The sample gives around 650,000 clones, roughly 96% of which show up once; around 0.1% is in the top ten. Specimen: naive CD8+ T cells sorted from blood. These receptors were taken from a woman in her 30s in good health. Both conserved end residues are part of each CDR3. A D gene is named only where the DNA matches it firmly. Clone size is given for some rows only: seen once, a few or many times, or a class if the clone is expanded.

j_call d_call v_call cdr3_length clone_size cdr3_nt cdr3_aa
TRBJ2-3 . TRBV27 13 . TGTGCCAGCAGTTGGGGGGAACCAGATACGCAGTATTTT CASSWGEPDTQYF
TRBJ2-7 . TRBV28 14 . TGTGCCAGCAACTCAAAAGGGGGAGGCTACGAGCAGTACTTC CASNSKGGGYEQYF
TRBJ2-2 . TRBV27 17 once TGTGCCAGCAGTTCCCTCCCCCTGAACGGGAACACCGGGGAGCTGTTTTTT CASSSLPLNGNTGELFF
TRBJ2-3 TRBD2 TRBV27 17 . TGTGCCAGCAATGTCGGGCTAGCGGGAGATTTGGCAGATACGCAGTATTTT CASNVGLAGDLADTQYF
TRBJ2-7 TRBD1 TRBV6-5 15 . TGTGCCAGCAGCCTAGGGACAGGGAGCTCCTACGAGCAGTACTTC CASSLGTGSSYEQYF
TRBJ2-7 . TRBV7-6 12 . TGTGCCAGCAGCGAACAAGGCTACGAGCAGTACTTC CASSEQGYEQYF
TRBJ2-7 TRBD1 TRBV27 13 . TGTGCCAGCAGTTTAGGGACAGGGCACGAGCAGTACTTC CASSLGTGHEQYF
TRBJ1-2 . TRBV6-1 14 . TGTGCCAGCAGTAAAGGCCCAACAGACTATGGCTACACCTTC CASSKGPTDYGYTF
TRBJ2-1 . TRBV27 19 . TGTGCCAGCAGTTTAGCGGCCCAAGGGAGAGGTGGCTCCTACAATGAGCAGTTCTTC CASSLAAQGRGGSYNEQFF
TRBJ2-7 . TRBV7-8 14 . TGTGCCAGCAGCTTAGACAGGGCCTCCTACGAGCAGTACTTC CASSLDRASYEQYF
TRBJ1-2 . TRBV18 13 . TGTGCCAGCTCACCACCACATCCCTATGGCTACACCTTC CASSPPHPYGYTF
TRBJ2-3 TRBD2 TRBV29-1 19 . TGCAGCGTTGAAGACGTGGGGCTAGCGGGGGGTTCTAGCACAGATACGCAGTATTTT CSVEDVGLAGGSSTDTQYF
TRBJ2-1 TRBD2 TRBV7-9 16 . TGTGCCAGCAGCACTCCGACTAGCGGGAGGTACAATGAGCAGTTCTTC CASSTPTSGRYNEQFF
TRBJ2-5 . TRBV7-9 14 . TGTGCCAGCAGCCCAAGGGAGTATGGAGAGACCCAGTACTTC CASSPREYGETQYF
TRBJ2-1 TRBD1 TRBV28 15 . TGTGCCAGCAGTTGGGGGACAGGGGTTTTCAGTGAGCAGTTCTTC CASSWGTGVFSEQFF
TRBJ2-7 TRBD2 TRBV19 16 . TGTGCCAGTAGTATAGGGCTAGCGGGAGAAGACCACGAGCAGTACTTC CASSIGLAGEDHEQYF
TRBJ2-1 TRBD2 TRBV27 16 . TGTGCCAGCAGTCCCCTAGCGGGTGGCCCCCACAATGAGCAGTTCTTC CASSPLAGGPHNEQFF
TRBJ1-4 . TRBV4-1 16 . TGCGCCAGCAGCCACCCAACAGGGTTGGCTAATGAAAAACTGTTTTTT CASSHPTGLANEKLFF
TRBJ2-1 . TRBV7-9 13 . TGTGCCAGCAGCGGAGGCCCGAACAATGAGCAGTTCTTC CASSGGPNNEQFF
TRBJ2-7 . TRBV27 13 . TGTGCCAGCAGTTTATCCCGCCTATACGAGCAGTACTTC CASSLSRLYEQYF
TRBJ2-1 TRBD2 TRBV7-6 18 . TGTGCCAGCAGCTTCGGACTAGCGGGAGGGCCACGGGCCAATGAGCAGTTCTTC CASSFGLAGGPRANEQFF
TRBJ2-1 . TRBV19 13 . TGTGCCAGTAGCCGGCCGGGCGAGAATGAGCAGTTCTTC CASSRPGENEQFF
TRBJ1-1 . TRBV7-8 14 . TGTGCCAGCAGCTTGCAGACAGCACGAGAGGGAGCTTTCTTT CASSLQTAREGAFF
TRBJ2-7 TRBD2 TRBV27 14 . TGTGCCAGCGCAAACGGAGGGAGGGCGAACGAGCAGTACTTC CASANGGRANEQYF
TRBJ1-2 TRBD1 TRBV27 14 . TGTGCCAGCAGTTTACTTGGGACAGGGAATGGCTACACCTTC CASSLLGTGNGYTF
TRBJ2-7 TRBD2 TRBV10-1 14 . TGCGCCAGCAGTGAGTCGGGACTAGCAGGAGAGCAGTACTTC CASSESGLAGEQYF
TRBJ2-3 . TRBV15 13 . TGTGCCACCAGCATCAGGACCCCCGATACGCAGTATTTT CATSIRTPDTQYF
TRBJ1-5 . TRBV5-6 16 once TGTGCCAGCAGCTCCTCAGGGGATTATAGCAATCAGCCCCAGCATTTT CASSSSGDYSNQPQHF
TRBJ1-4 . TRBV23-1 13 . TGCGCCAGCAGTCGGGGCAGCAATGAAAAACTGTTTTTT CASSRGSNEKLFF
TRBJ2-2 . TRBV2 14 . TGTGCCAGCAGTGAACCCAGGAACACCGGGGAGCTGTTTTTT CASSEPRNTGELFF
TRBJ2-7 . TRBV19 12 once TGTGCCAGTAGTATGGACAGCTACGAGCAGTACTTC CASSMDSYEQYF
TRBJ1-1 . TRBV30 16 . TGTGCCTGGTTAGTAAGCAGGACGGGATCCTACACTGAAGCTTTCTTT CAWLVSRTGSYTEAFF
TRBJ1-1 . TRBV28 13 . TGTGCCAGCAGTGCGTACCGTTTGTTTGAAGCTTTCTTT CASSAYRLFEAFF
TRBJ2-5 . TRBV28 15 . TGTGCCAGCAACCTCCGGGACGCCAACCAAGAGACCCAGTACTTC CASNLRDANQETQYF
TRBJ1-1 . TRBV19 12 . TGTGCCAGTATTTCGATGAACACTGAAGCTTTCTTT CASISMNTEAFF
TRBJ2-3 TRBD2 TRBV14 15 . TGTGCCAGCAGCCAAGGACTAGCGGGTACAGATACGCAGTATTTT CASSQGLAGTDTQYF
TRBJ2-7 . TRBV2 12 . TGTGTCAGCAGGGGGGACGACTACGAGCAGTACTTC CVSRGDDYEQYF
TRBJ2-3 . TRBV5-1 17 . TGCGCCAGCAGCCCCAATCGACCAGGGGACGGATACCGGAAGCAGTATTTT CASSPNRPGDGYRKQYF
TRBJ2-7 . TRBV6-1 9 . TGTGCCAGCAGCTACGAGCAGTACTTC CASSYEQYF
TRBJ2-7 . TRBV28 12 . TGTGCCAGCAGCCCGTTACGGGTCGAGCAGTACTTC CASSPLRVEQYF
TRBJ1-5 . TRBV28 14 . TGTGCCAGTACCGGGACCCGAAGAAGCGGGCCCCAGCATTTT CASTGTRRSGPQHF
TRBJ2-1 . TRBV6-1 11 . TGTGCCAGCACCGAGGGGGGTAGGAAGTTCTTC CASTEGGRKFF
TRBJ2-1 . TRBV27 15 . TGTGCCAGCAGGCCCGACTCGCACTCCTACAATGAGCAGTTCTTC CASRPDSHSYNEQFF
TRBJ2-7 . TRBV29-1 12 . TGCAGCGTTACCGGGCCAGACTACGAGCAGTACTTC CSVTGPDYEQYF
TRBJ2-7 TRBD2 TRBV2 13 . TGTGCCAGACAGGGACTAGAGGGCTACGAGCAGTACTTC CARQGLEGYEQYF
TRBJ1-5 . TRBV6-5 13 . TGTGCCAGCAGTTACTCGAGCAAGCAGCCCCAGCATTTT CASSYSSKQPQHF
TRBJ2-2 . TRBV4-1 17 . TGCGCCAGCAGCCAAATACAGGGCCTCCGAGGACCCGGGGAGCTGTTTTTT CASSQIQGLRGPGELFF
TRBJ1-1 . TRBV10-3 16 . TGTGCCACCCGACAGGCTGCTCGTGAAGTCTACACTGAAGCTTTCTTT CATRQAAREVYTEAFF
TRBJ2-7 TRBD1 TRBV7-6 15 . TGTGCCAGCAGCTCACGACAGGGGCGCTTCAGCGAGCAGTACTTC CASSSRQGRFSEQYF
TRBJ2-7 TRBD1 TRBV29-1 16 . TGCAGCGTTGAAGGGAGAGGGGGCCAACTACGGGGCGAGCAGTACTTC CSVEGRGGQLRGEQYF
TRBJ1-1 . TRBV2 12 . TGTGCCAGCCTCGGGGGGGACACTGAAGCTTTCTTT CASLGGDTEAFF
TRBJ2-7 . TRBV25-1 14 . TGTGCCAGCAGTGAATCTGCAGCTGCCTACGAGCAGTACTTC CASSESAAAYEQYF
TRBJ1-2 TRBD1 TRBV5-6 16 . TGTGCCAGCAGCTACGGGACAGGGGCCGCTCTCTATGGCTACACCTTC CASSYGTGAALYGYTF
TRBJ1-5 TRBD1 TRBV7-9 14 few TGTGCCAGCAGCTCAGGGGGCCGCAATCAGCCCCAGCATTTT CASSSGGRNQPQHF